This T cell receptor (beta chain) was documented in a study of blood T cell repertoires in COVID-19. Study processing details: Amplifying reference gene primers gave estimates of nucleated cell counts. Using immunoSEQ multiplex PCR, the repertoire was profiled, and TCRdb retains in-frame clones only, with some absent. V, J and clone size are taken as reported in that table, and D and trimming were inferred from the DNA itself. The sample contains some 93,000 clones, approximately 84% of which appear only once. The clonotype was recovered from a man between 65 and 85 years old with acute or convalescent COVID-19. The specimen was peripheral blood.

CDR3 sequence reads: CASSDGGRFSEQYF. The CDR3 DNA reads as TGTGCCAGCAGTGATGGCGGGAGGTTTAGCGAGCAGTACTTC. The rearrangement joins TRBV25-1 to TRBJ2-7, with 8 bases aligning to TRBD2. CDR1 is MGHDK and CDR2 is SYGVNS in the germline V gene. CDR3 length: 14 amino acids. V shed 3 bases and J 6 bases; nucleotides not matched to a gene: 7.